This is a list of T cell receptor beta chains from one sample in a study of CD8 T cells in Susac syndrome. Using its own MiXCR run on the immunoSEQ multiplex PCR reads, TCRdb lists one record per CDR3 protein. This table has approximately 150,000 distinct CDR3 sequences, roughly 95% appearing once. Sequencing was carried out using CD4+ T cells from PBMCs. These receptors were collected from a human donor with multiple sclerosis. CDR3s include the opening cysteine and the closing phenylalanine or tryptophan. D genes are given only for firm matches. Rows give clone size only sometimes, using once, few, many, or a class for an expanded clone.

v_gene: TRBV7-2
j_gene: TRBJ1-2
abundance: .
d_gene: .
CDR3nt: TGTGCCAGTATCCGGTCAGGACAGAAATATGGCTACACCTTC
CDR3aa: CASIRSGQKYGYTF

v_gene: TRBV27
j_gene: TRBJ1-5
abundance: .
d_gene: .
CDR3nt: TGTGCCAGCAGGCCCTCCGGGGCAAGCAATCAGCCCCAGCATTTT
CDR3aa: CASRPSGASNQPQHF

v_gene: TRBV4-2
j_gene: TRBJ1-3
abundance: .
d_gene: .
CDR3nt: TGTGCCAGCAGCTTCTTCGGGGGGCCTGGAAACACCATATATTTT
CDR3aa: CASSFFGGPGNTIYF

v_gene: TRBV4-1
j_gene: TRBJ2-5
abundance: .
d_gene: TRBD2
CDR3nt: TGCGCCAGCAGCCAAGGACTAGCGGGAGGGGATGCCCCAGAGACCCAGTACTTC
CDR3aa: CASSQGLAGGDAPETQYF

v_gene: TRBV7-9
j_gene: TRBJ2-1
abundance: .
d_gene: .
CDR3nt: TGTGCCAGCACAGGGGCTGGGAATGAGCAGTTCTTC
CDR3aa: CASTGAGNEQFF

v_gene: TRBV7-8
j_gene: TRBJ1-3
abundance: .
d_gene: TRBD1
CDR3nt: TGTGCCAGCAGATTGAGCCGGGACAGGGGTTTTGGAAACACCATATATTTT
CDR3aa: CASRLSRDRGFGNTIYF

v_gene: TRBV3-1
j_gene: TRBJ2-2
abundance: .
d_gene: .
CDR3nt: TGTGCCAGCAAGCGGCAGACTAACACCGGGGAGCTGTTTTTT
CDR3aa: CASKRQTNTGELFF

v_gene: TRBV20-1
j_gene: TRBJ2-7
abundance: .
d_gene: TRBD2
CDR3nt: TGCAGTGCTAGGTATTTGAGCGGGATGTTCTCCTACGAGCAGTACTTC
CDR3aa: CSARYLSGMFSYEQYF

v_gene: TRBV23-1
j_gene: TRBJ1-1
abundance: .
d_gene: .
CDR3nt: TGCGCCAGCAGTCAACGGCAGCCCCCCTCTGGAGCTTTCTTT
CDR3aa: CASSQRQPPSGAFF

v_gene: TRBV27
j_gene: TRBJ1-1
abundance: .
d_gene: .
CDR3nt: TGTGCCAGCAGTTGGCAGATGAACACTGAAGCTTTCTTT
CDR3aa: CASSWQMNTEAFF

v_gene: TRBV20-1
j_gene: TRBJ1-4
abundance: .
d_gene: .
CDR3nt: TGCAGTGCGCGCCCGGACAGACGGGAAAAACTGTTTTTT
CDR3aa: CSARPDRREKLFF

v_gene: TRBV7-2
j_gene: TRBJ2-5
abundance: .
d_gene: TRBD2
CDR3nt: TGTGCCAGCAGCTTGAAGGGGGCTCTAGCGGGATTTGGGGAGACCCAGTACTTC
CDR3aa: CASSLKGALAGFGETQYF

v_gene: TRBV6-1
j_gene: TRBJ2-7
abundance: once
d_gene: TRBD2
CDR3nt: TGTGCCAGCAGTCCCCAGGGACTACCTCGGCATTCCTCCTACGAGCAGTACTTC
CDR3aa: CASSPQGLPRHSSYEQYF

v_gene: TRBV7-2
j_gene: TRBJ2-2
abundance: .
d_gene: .
CDR3nt: TGTGCCAGCAGCTCCCCCTGGAGGGGCGGGGAGCTGTTTTTT
CDR3aa: CASSSPWRGGELFF

v_gene: TRBV7-9
j_gene: TRBJ2-5
abundance: .
d_gene: .
CDR3nt: TGTGCCAGCAGCAGACGAGACGCACACGAGACCCAGTACTTC
CDR3aa: CASSRRDAHETQYF

v_gene: TRBV15
j_gene: TRBJ1-5
abundance: .
d_gene: .
CDR3nt: TGTGCCACCAGCAGAAGGGGCGGCGGGGTAGGTCAGCCCCAGCATTTT
CDR3aa: CATSRRGGGVGQPQHF

v_gene: TRBV23-1
j_gene: TRBJ1-5
abundance: .
d_gene: .
CDR3nt: TGCGCCAGCAGTCAATCCCTGGGTCTAAGATTTAGGAGCAATCAGCCCCAGCATTTT
CDR3aa: CASSQSLGLRFRSNQPQHF

v_gene: TRBV5-1
j_gene: TRBJ2-2
abundance: .
d_gene: .
CDR3nt: TGCGCCAGCAGCTTGGCCGGGCTGGACACCGGGGAGCTGTTTTTT
CDR3aa: CASSLAGLDTGELFF

v_gene: TRBV7-3
j_gene: TRBJ1-1
abundance: once
d_gene: .
CDR3nt: TGTGCCAGCAGCCCCGGGGCAGACACTGAAGCTTTCTTT
CDR3aa: CASSPGADTEAFF

v_gene: TRBV5-6
j_gene: TRBJ1-4
abundance: .
d_gene: TRBD1
CDR3nt: TGTGCCAGCAGCTTTCCGACAGGGGATGAAAAACTGTTTTTT
CDR3aa: CASSFPTGDEKLFF

v_gene: TRBV5-4
j_gene: TRBJ2-2
abundance: .
d_gene: TRBD1
CDR3nt: TGTGCCAGCAGCCATCGGGACAGGGGACTTACCGGGGAGCTGTTTTTT
CDR3aa: CASSHRDRGLTGELFF

v_gene: TRBV28
j_gene: TRBJ2-1
abundance: .
d_gene: .
CDR3nt: TGTGCCAGCAGTTGGCTAGCGTCAAGCTCCTACAATGAGCAGTTCTTC
CDR3aa: CASSWLASSSYNEQFF

v_gene: TRBV30
j_gene: TRBJ2-2
abundance: .
d_gene: .
CDR3nt: TGTGCCTGGAGAGGAGCTTCGACCGGGGAGCTGTTTTTT
CDR3aa: CAWRGASTGELFF

v_gene: TRBV2
j_gene: TRBJ2-3
abundance: .
d_gene: .
CDR3nt: TGTGCCAGCTGTAGGACAGCGAACACAGATACGCAGTATTTT
CDR3aa: CASCRTANTDTQYF

v_gene: TRBV28
j_gene: TRBJ2-5
abundance: .
d_gene: TRBD1
CDR3nt: TGTGCCAGCAGTGCACAAACAGGGGGCGGTAGGGAGACCCAGTACTTC
CDR3aa: CASSAQTGGGRETQYF

v_gene: TRBV18
j_gene: TRBJ1-1
abundance: .
d_gene: .
CDR3nt: TGTGCCAGCTCCTCAGGACCCCAGGCGGGCACTGAAGCTTTCTTT
CDR3aa: CASSSGPQAGTEAFF

v_gene: TRBV20-1
j_gene: TRBJ1-1
abundance: .
d_gene: .
CDR3nt: TGCAGTGCTAGTCTGGGGTTGAAGACTGAAGCTTTCTTT
CDR3aa: CSASLGLKTEAFF

v_gene: TRBV3-1
j_gene: TRBJ2-7
abundance: .
d_gene: .
CDR3nt: TGTGCCAGCAGCCAAGGAGCCTGGGGGGAAGAGTACGAGCAGTACTTC
CDR3aa: CASSQGAWGEEYEQYF

v_gene: TRBV18
j_gene: TRBJ2-7
abundance: .
d_gene: TRBD1
CDR3nt: TGTGCCAGCTCACCTGGACAGGTTACTGAGCAGTACTTC
CDR3aa: CASSPGQVTEQYF